Listed below are T cell receptor beta chains from one sample, sequenced in a study of cytomegalovirus exposure and HLA in healthy donors. Data came from immunoSEQ multiplex PCR; TCRdb stores just in-frame clones and leaves some out. The sample yields over 200,000 clones, almost 80% seen once. The sample comprised PBMCs. Source of these receptors: a male donor in good health and CMV-seronegative. Each CDR3 is given with its conserved first and last residue. Fields, in order: J gene, V gene, D gene, CDR3 length, clone size, CDR3 protein, CDR3 DNA. The D gene is left open where the match is weak. Clone size appears in some rows only: once, few, many, or a class for an expanded clone.

>TRBJ2-1|TRBV10-3|TRBD2|17|.
CAISESMASGDYNEQFF
TGTGCCATCAGTGAGTCTATGGCTAGCGGGGATTACAATGAGCAGTTCTTC
>TRBJ2-2|TRBV10-3|.|15|.
CAISESSAVSGELFF
TGTGCCATCAGTGAGTCGTCAGCGGTCTCAGGGGAGCTGTTTTTT
>TRBJ1-2|TRBV12-5|.|15|.
CASGHTSKRGYGYTF
TGTGCTAGTGGTCATACGTCCAAAAGGGGCTATGGCTACACCTTC
>TRBJ1-1|TRBV28|TRBD1|15|.
CASGETGGGSTEAFF
TGTGCCAGCGGAGAGACAGGGGGAGGGAGCACTGAAGCTTTCTTT
>TRBJ2-3|TRBV5-1|TRBD1|15|.
CASSLGGAGTDTQYF
TGCGCCAGCAGCTTAGGGGGCGCGGGCACAGATACGCAGTATTTT
>TRBJ1-5|TRBV10-1|TRBD1|16|once
CASRDRGNEGNQPQHF
TGCGCCAGCAGGGACAGGGGAAACGAGGGCAATCAGCCCCAGCATTTT
>TRBJ1-6|TRBV30|.|13|.
CAWSPQGRAPLHF
TGTGCCTGGAGTCCCCAGGGAAGGGCACCCCTCCACTTT
>TRBJ2-5|TRBV5-4|.|15|.
CASSPNLGGQETQYF
TGTGCCAGCAGCCCTAACCTAGGGGGCCAAGAGACCCAGTACTTC
>TRBJ2-7|TRBV19|.|13|.
CASSIGPSYEQYF
TGTGCCAGTAGTATAGGGCCAAGCTACGAGCAGTACTTC
>TRBJ1-5|TRBV7-8|TRBD1|14|.
CASSLGQGDQPQHF
TGTGCCAGCAGCTTAGGACAGGGCGATCAGCCCCAGCATTTT
>TRBJ2-5|TRBV29-1|TRBD2|15|.
CSVWASGGNQETQYF
TGCAGCGTATGGGCTAGCGGGGGCAACCAAGAGACCCAGTACTTC
>TRBJ2-7|TRBV5-4|.|12|once
CASTALGSEQYF
TGTGCCAGCACCGCCTTGGGCTCCGAGCAGTACTTC
>TRBJ1-2|TRBV6-1|.|13|few
CASSEERGGGYTF
TGTGCCAGCAGTGAAGAAAGGGGAGGTGGCTACACCTTC
>TRBJ2-7|TRBV9|.|18|.
CASSVEAVGWGRFYEQYF
TGTGCCAGCAGCGTAGAGGCGGTCGGTTGGGGGCGGTTCTACGAGCAGTACTTC
>TRBJ2-7|TRBV28|.|12|.
CASSLQAYEQYF
TGTGCCAGCAGTTTGCAGGCCTACGAGCAGTACTTC
>TRBJ2-7|TRBV28|TRBD1|14|.
CASSSRTGWREQYF
TGTGCCAGCAGTAGTCGGACAGGGTGGAGGGAGCAGTACTTC
>TRBJ1-2|TRBV5-4|TRBD1|14|few
CASSLDRGRDGYTF
TGTGCCAGCAGCTTAGACAGGGGGCGTGACGGCTACACCTTC
>TRBJ2-5|TRBV23-1|TRBD2|17|.
CASSQSLELAGQETQYF
TGCGCCAGCAGTCAATCCCTAGAGCTAGCGGGCCAAGAGACCCAGTACTTC
>TRBJ2-1|TRBV5-1|TRBD1|13|.
CASSPQGATEQFF
TGCGCCAGCAGCCCTCAGGGGGCGACTGAGCAGTTCTTC
>TRBJ1-6|TRBV10-3|.|15|once
CAISGAGRDNSPLHF
TGTGCCATCAGTGGGGCAGGGCGAGATAATTCACCCCTCCACTTT
>TRBJ2-7|TRBV29-1|.|11|.
CSGTVSYEQYF
TGCAGCGGGACAGTGTCCTACGAGCAGTACTTC
>TRBJ1-5|TRBV15|.|16|.
CATSREPGWSNQPQHF
TGTGCCACCAGCAGAGAACCGGGATGGAGCAATCAGCCCCAGCATTTT